This T cell receptor (beta chain) was found in a study of molecular identifiers for immune sequencing clone quantification. In its sample, this clonotype was seen many times. A single record per CDR3 protein comes from TCRdb applying MiXCR to the PCR reads. The table records tens of thousands of distinct CDR3 sequences, over 20% of them present only once. The receptor comes from a human donor in good health. Some libraries in this study had Jurkat cell RNA spiked in. Sequencing was carried out using naive CD8+ T cells from blood, with Jurkat cell RNA spiked in. Subset given: FACS-sorted CD8+CD4-CCR7+CD45RA+ naive T cells.

The CDR3 DNA is TGTGCCAGCAGCCCGCCGGCAGCGAGATACGAGCAGTACTTC. Translated: CASSPPAARYEQYF. The genes are TRBV7-9 and TRBJ2-7; D remains unclear. V shed 5 bases and J shed 4 bases, with 15 bases lying between them. The CDR3 loop spans 14 amino acids. CDR1 SEHNR and CDR2 FQNEAQ come from the germline V gene (reference sequence).